This TCR beta chain came from a study of human T cells and chemical hapten exposure. Looking at the study overall: The patients were mostly female; they had alopecia areata, totalis or universalis. Study-level results: Counts of expanded TCRs (at PT1) showed a positive correlation with patch test score.

As for this clonotype: Its specificity is unknown.

Study processing details: Across samples, TCR counts had a median of roughly 98,000 and ranged from roughly 23,224 to 750,000. In TCRdb, the RACE reads were re-called with MiXCR into one record per CDR3 protein. None of the V and J calls come from the authors' own analysis; TCRdb made them. The table includes 350,000 to 450,000 distinct CDR3 sequences, 5% to 6.5% detected once. Time point given: pre-sensitization, week 0. The treatment here: therapeutic diphenylcyclopropenone sensitization with weekly scalp DPC. Unfractionated whole blood was the source from which total RNA was extracted. From germline, CDR1 is MNHEY and CDR2 SMNVEV (reference sequence). The CDR3 contains 14 residues. Trimming took off 2 bases at V and 3 bases at J, with 8 bases between the two ends.

The sequencing used whole blood, collected in connection with sensitization to the hapten diphenylcyclopropenone (DPC). The chain recombines TRBV27 with TRBJ1-5; the D is unclear. The origin of this receptor is a woman in her fifties or sixties with alopecia areata. Some clones in this sample may be carry-over from other donors' samples. The CDR3 region has the DNA TGTGCCAGCAGTTTAAGGCAGTACAATCAGCCCCAGCATTTT. Encoded protein: CASSLRQYNQPQHF.